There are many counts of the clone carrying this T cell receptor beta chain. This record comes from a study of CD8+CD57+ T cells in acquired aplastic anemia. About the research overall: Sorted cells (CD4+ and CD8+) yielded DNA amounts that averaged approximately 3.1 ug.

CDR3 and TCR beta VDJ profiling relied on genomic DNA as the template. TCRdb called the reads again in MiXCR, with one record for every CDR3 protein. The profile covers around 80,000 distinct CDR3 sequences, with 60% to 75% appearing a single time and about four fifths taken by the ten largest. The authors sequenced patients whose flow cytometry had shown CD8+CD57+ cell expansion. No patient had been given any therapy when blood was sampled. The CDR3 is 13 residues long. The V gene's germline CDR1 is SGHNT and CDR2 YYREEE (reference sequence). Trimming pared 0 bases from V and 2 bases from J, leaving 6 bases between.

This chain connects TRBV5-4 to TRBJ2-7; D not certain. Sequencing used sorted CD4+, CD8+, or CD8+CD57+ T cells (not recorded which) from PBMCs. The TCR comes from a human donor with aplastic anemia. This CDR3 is CASSLGRTYEQYF. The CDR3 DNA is TGTGCCAGCAGCTTGGGACGGACCTACGAGCAGTACTTC.